What follows is one T cell receptor beta chain and its context. TCRdb's table, derived via immunoSEQ multiplex PCR, lists solely in-frame clones and lacks some. Here the sample spans 350,000 or so clones, about nine tenths being singletons. The data originate from a study of blood T cell repertoires in COVID-19. The TCR sequence derives from a woman aged 55-69 years with COVID-19, enrolled during active disease. Material for sequencing was peripheral blood.

CDR3 sequence (DNA): TGTGCCAGCAGTTACCCCAGTGGCTCTGGCGGGGAGCTGTTTTTT. It encodes CASSYPSGSGGELFF. The chain joins TRBV6-5 to TRBJ2-2; no reliable D call. With 2 bases removed from V and 7 bases from J, the gap between germline ends came to 14 bases. CDR3 length: 15 residues. Germline V gene data show CDR1 as MNHEY and CDR2 as SVGAGI.